The sequence of this T cell receptor (beta chain) was determined in a study of shared clonotypes between healthy human individuals. The authors sequenced unsorted PBMC DNA on ten immunoSEQ deep assay plates. Repertoires were generated with immunoSEQ multiplex PCR, while TCRdb's copy carries only in-frame clones and drops some. The sample shows 450,000 to 500,000 clones, roughly 80% of them seen only once. CDR1 is SGHTA, CDR2 FQGNSA, per germline. V dropped 5 bases and J dropped 4 bases, with 16 bases sitting between them. The CDR3 has 15 residues. Only Caucasian adults living in Nashville, Tennessee served as donors. Extraction of genomic DNA in unsorted samples used about 81 million PBMCs.

V is TRBV7-2 and J is TRBJ2-3, with D perhaps TRBD2 (6 bases). The TCR was taken from a woman in her thirties or forties in good health. Some clones in this sample may be carry-over from other donors' samples. Sequenced sample: PBMCs. CDR3 sequence: CASSPRDGGADTQYF. CDR3 DNA sequence: TGTGCCAGCAGCCCCCGGGACGGGGGAGCAGATACGCAGTATTTT.